Sequencing of this T cell receptor (beta chain) was carried out in a study of cytomegalovirus exposure and HLA in healthy donors. Study at large: The early release's HLA-typed donors yielded approximately 81 million unique TCRs.

CDR1 and CDR2 from the germline V gene are SGHAT and FQNNGV. The CDR3 covers 15 residues. Trimming removed 5 bases from V and 8 bases from J; junction bases left unmatched: 8. A multiplex PCR was run with 60 Vbeta primers and 13 Jbeta primers. Source study methods: Among the unique TCR beta chains that a later analysis counted, 70 million to 85 million in all, 10 million to 11 million were shared. Clones were read by immunoSEQ multiplex PCR, and TCRdb kept only the in-frame ones, dropping some. For V, J and clone size, that table is used; D and trimming come from the DNA. The sample has roughly 140,000 clones; roughly 70% are singletons. Remarks on this clone: The antigen remains unidentified.

Study findings and constraints: TRBV6-2, TRBV6-3 and some other V segments were excluded as indistinguishable.

The sequence was obtained from a man in his sixties in good health and CMV-seronegative. The chain has TRBV11-2 and TRBJ1-6, with 8 positions matching TRBD1. Sequencing input: PBMCs. The CDR3, as DNA: TGTGCCAGCAGCCCCCAACAGGGGGAGTATTCACCCCTCCACTTT. Encoded protein: CASSPQQGEYSPLHF.